This T cell receptor (beta chain) emerged from a study of T-cell memory formation after mild COVID-19. Using its own MiXCR run on the 5' RACE reads, TCRdb lists one record per CDR3 protein. The sample holds approximately 490,000 distinct CDR3 sequences, roughly 22% seen once. Whole-study results and caveats: Contracting clones from day 15 to 85 showed balanced CD4/CD8; later expanders favored CD4+.

As regards this clonotype: Its antigen remains unknown.

Unmatched junction bases numbered 14, after V lost 5 bases and J lost 5 bases. Germline CDR1 and CDR2: SQVTM and ANQGSEA. The CDR3 runs 15 residues. This chain links TRBV29-1 with TRBJ2-5; 7 bases agree with TRBD1. Sample: PBMCs or a T cell subset sorted from them (not recorded which). This sequence was found in an adult woman who had mild COVID-19 (a few samples of this study predate the infection). Cell type and time point are not known. The CDR3 DNA is TGCAGCGTTAAAGGGTACAGGGGAATAGTGGAGACCCAGTACTTC. Translating gives CSVKGYRGIVETQYF.